This TCR beta chain originates from a study of CD8 T cells in ankylosing spondylitis. Using its own MiXCR run on the 5' RACE reads, TCRdb lists one record per CDR3 protein. The data show under 450,000 distinct CDR3 sequences, 17% seen once. The study's findings and limits: Seemingly characteristic of ankylosing spondylitis blood was a TCR beta motif consisting of about 8 highly homologous variants. Reportedly, significant enrichment of disease-linked clones occurred in matched ankylosing spondylitis synovial fluid. As for the disease-linked clones, they showed a CD8+ phenotype and occurred at relatively low frequencies in peripheral blood.

This clonotype was counted at least ten times. What it binds is not known. The sequencing input was blood, either unsorted or a sorted T cell fraction (not recorded which). This clonotype was obtained from a male donor with ankylosing spondylitis.

CDR3 region: CASSLAPTLQETQYF. Here the CDR3 DNA reads TGCGCCAGCAGCTTGGCACCGACCCTCCAAGAGACCCAGTACTTC. The chain uses TRBV5-1 and TRBJ2-5; D unclear. Germline CDR1 reads SGHRS; CDR2 reads YFSETQ. The ends were cut back, 0 bases at V and 1 base at J, with 10 bases in the middle. The CDR3 extends over 15 amino acids.